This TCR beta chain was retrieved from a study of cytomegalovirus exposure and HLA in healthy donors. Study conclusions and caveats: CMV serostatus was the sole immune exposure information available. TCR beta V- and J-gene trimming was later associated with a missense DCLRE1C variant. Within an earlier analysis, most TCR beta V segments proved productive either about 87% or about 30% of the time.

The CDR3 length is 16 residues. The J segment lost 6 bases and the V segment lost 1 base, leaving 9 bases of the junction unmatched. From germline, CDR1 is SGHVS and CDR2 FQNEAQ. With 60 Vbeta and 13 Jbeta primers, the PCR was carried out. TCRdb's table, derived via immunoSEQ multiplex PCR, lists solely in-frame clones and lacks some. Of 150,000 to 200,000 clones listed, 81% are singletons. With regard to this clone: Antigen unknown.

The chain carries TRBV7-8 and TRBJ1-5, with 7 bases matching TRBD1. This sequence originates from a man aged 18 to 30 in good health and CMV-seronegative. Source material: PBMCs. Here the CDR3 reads CASSLGGGREGQPQHF. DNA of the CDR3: TGTGCCAGCAGCTTAGGAGGGGGCCGCGAAGGTCAGCCCCAGCATTTT.